This TCR beta chain was sequenced during a study of blood T cell repertoires in COVID-19. Looking at the study overall: The United States, Italy and Spain supplied acute and convalescent COVID-19 samples.

Germline V gene lookup returns CDR1 SGHTA and CDR2 FQGNSA. The CDR3 loop spans 14 amino acids. V trimming: 2 bases; J trimming: 8 bases; junction bases outside the gene matches: 6. In the authors' workflow: From reference gene primer amplification, estimates of nucleated cell counts were derived. TCRdb's table, derived via immunoSEQ multiplex PCR, lists solely in-frame clones and lacks some. V and J calls and clone size come straight from that table; D and trimming were deduced from the DNA. The table has about 180,000 clones, approximately 88% seen once. Sequencing input: peripheral blood. V usage is TRBV7-2 and J usage is TRBJ1-2; 9 nucleotides line up with TRBD1. The sequence came from a woman aged 45-65 years with acute or convalescent COVID-19. CDR3 sequence reads: CASSLRQGGGGYTF. CDR3 in DNA: TGTGCCAGCAGCTTAAGACAGGGGGGAGGAGGCTACACCTTC.